This TCR beta chain was sequenced for a study of cytomegalovirus exposure and HLA in healthy donors. PCR amplification relied on 60 Vbeta primers (plus 13 Jbeta primers). Profiling relied on immunoSEQ multiplex PCR, and the TCRdb table lists in-frame clones only, not all of them. The sample carries some 99,000 clones, 76% recorded once. This clone has just one count. The antigen is undetermined. Broader study findings: Among TCR beta chains, those listed as cytomegalovirus-associated numbered over 150. In a later analysis, several top co-occurrence clusters appeared linked to parvovirus B19, influenza, CMV and Epstein-Barr virus.

Trimming cost V 0 bases and J 5 bases, with 13 bases left between them. Per germline, CDR1 GTSNPN and CDR2 SVGIG (reference sequence). The CDR3 has 14 amino acids. The chain links TRBV30 to TRBJ2-5; possible D gene TRBD2, 6 bases. The TCR originated in a man aged 40-50 years in good health and CMV-seronegative. The sample consisted of PBMCs. In DNA, the CDR3 is TGTGCCTGGAGTGTACTGGGGGGAGATGAGACCCAGTACTTC. Protein: CAWSVLGGDETQYF.